Following are 5 T cell receptor beta chains from one sample sequenced in a study of early T cells in non-severe SARS-CoV-2 infection. From the 5' RACE reads, TCRdb called clonotypes with MiXCR, one entry per CDR3 protein. The top ten clones hold roughly 3% of a sample with around 78,000 distinct CDR3 sequences, about 14% of them seen once. The material sequenced was whole blood. Every receptor here comes from an adult who was a healthcare worker with PCR-confirmed SARS-CoV-2 infection or an uninfected control (not recorded which).

This clonotype has ten or more counts. This rearrangement joins TRBV5-1 to TRBJ2-1; 9 bases line up with TRBD2. This CDR3 spans 14 amino acids. The V gene's germline CDR1 is SGHRS and CDR2 YFSETQ. V lost 6 bases and J lost 8; bases outside the gene matches: 9. CDR3 in amino acids: CASTPSGEVDEQFF. DNA for the CDR3: TGCGCCAGCACCCCTAGCGGGGAGGTCGATGAGCAGTTCTTC. Full variable domain (rest looked up from reference TRBV5-1 and TRBJ2-1): KAGVTQTPRYLIKTRGQQVTLSCSPISGHRSVSWYQQTPGQGLQFLFEYFSETQRNKGNFPGRFSGRQFSNSRSEMNVSTLELGDSALYLCASTPSGEVDEQFFGPGTRLTVL.

This clonotype was picked up many times. The rearrangement uses TRBV27 and TRBJ2-7; 7 positions match TRBD1. CDR3 length: 14 amino acids. Germline trimming cut 8 bases from V and 0 bases from J; bases unmatched to any gene: 7. CDR1 and CDR2 (germline): MNHEY, SMNVEV (reference sequence). The DNA of the CDR3 is TGTGCCAGCGGAGACAGGGCAAGCTCCTACGAGCAGTACTTC. Translated: CASGDRASSYEQYF.

This clonotype has a count of ten or more. This chain links TRBV29-1 with TRBJ2-1; D ambiguous. This CDR3 has 11 amino acids. The germline gives CDR1 SQVTM, CDR2 ANQGSEA. V was shortened by 7 bases and J by 5 bases, with 9 bases between the two germline ends. Written as DNA, the CDR3 is TGCAGCGGTGTAGGTCACAATGAGCAGTTCTTC. As protein: CSGVGHNEQFF.

This clonotype was counted ten times or more. The chain recombines TRBV11-1 with TRBJ2-5; the D is unclear. CDR3 length: 13 residues. The ends were cut back, 5 bases at V and 1 base at J, with 8 bases in the middle. Germline values: CDR1 SGHAT, CDR2 FQDESV (reference sequence). CDR3 sequence (DNA): TGTGCCAGCAGCACTGGGCCCCAAGAGACCCAGTACTTC. This sequence encodes CASSTGPQETQYF. Full variable domain (outside the CDR3, taken from reference TRBV11-1 and TRBJ2-5): EAEVAQSPRYKITEKSQAVAFWCDPISGHATLYWYRQILGQGPELLVQFQDESVVDDSQLPKDRFSAERLKGVDSTLKIQPAELGDSAMYLCASSTGPQETQYFGPGTRLLVL.

This clonotype was recorded at least ten times. This chain connects TRBV20-1 to TRBJ2-1; maybe TRBD2 (5 bases). This CDR3 comprises 16 residues. Trimming shortened V by 5 bases and J by 4 bases, and 21 bases separated the two germline ends. Germline V gene sequence: CDR1 DFQATT, CDR2 SNEGSKA (reference sequence). The DNA for the CDR3 is TGCAGTGCTGGCCCTTCAAGCGGAGGAATGTACAATGAGCAGTTCTTC. This gives the protein CSAGPSSGGMYNEQFF.